This T cell receptor (beta chain) appears in the sequencing data of a study of cytomegalovirus exposure and HLA in healthy donors. Of note for this clone: Its target is unknown.

Study-wide points: It was reportedly the case that the classifier diagnosed cytomegalovirus status with high specificity and sensitivity. Rare TCR sequences predominated, though certain public TCRs were found in many donors.

The PCR used 60 Vbeta and 13 Jbeta primers. The protocol was immunoSEQ multiplex PCR, while the TCRdb copy is restricted to in-frame clones and leaves out a portion. Here the sample spans about 150,000 clones, 77% being singletons. Source material: PBMCs. The TCR was taken from a young woman in good health and CMV-seropositive.

The CDR3 loop is CASSDTGDTYEQYF. For the CDR3, the DNA is TGTGCCAGTAGCGACACAGGGGACACCTACGAGCAGTACTTC. The chain has TRBV19 and TRBJ2-7, with 7 bases that match TRBD1. Germline lookup yields CDR1 LNHDA and CDR2 SQIVND (reference sequence). The junction had 7 bases not matched to a gene; V was cut back by 6 bases and J by 2 bases. CDR3 length equals 14 residues.